The 22 T cell receptor beta chains below were found in one sample sequenced in a study of control samples from healthy donors and cancer patients. Only in-frame clones appear in the TCRdb table, and some are missing; sequencing was by immunoSEQ multiplex PCR. The table has about 150,000 clones, 75% to 95% seen once. The sample taken for sequencing was blood. The receptors originated from a woman between 35 and 50 years old in good health.

In its sample, this clone was seen once. The gene calls are TRBV9 and TRBJ1-2; 8 bases fit TRBD1. The CDR3 contains 17 residues. Germline values: CDR1 SGDLS, CDR2 YYNGEE. Trimming cost V 4 bases and J 0 bases; bases outside gene matches: 11. CDR3 residues: CASSPGQAIEANYGYTF. The CDR3 coding sequence is TGTGCCAGCAGCCCGGGACAGGCGATAGAAGCTAACTATGGCTACACCTTC.

This clone occurred once. This chain links TRBV3-1 (or the pseudogene TRBV3-2) with TRBJ2-2, with TRBD2 as a possible D gene (7 bases). V lost 2 bases and J lost 7, with 17 bases in between. The CDR3 sequence is 16 residues long. Per germline, CDR1 LGHDT and CDR2 YNNKEL (reference sequence). DNA for the CDR3: TGTGCCAGCAGCCAATTCGGAGGGGGGGCCAGCGGGGAGCTGTTTTTT. Its protein product is CASSQFGGGASGELFF.

The V gene is TRBV4-1, the J gene TRBJ2-7; 8 nucleotides match TRBD1. Germline lookup yields CDR1 MGHRA and CDR2 YSYEKL. There are 14 residues in the CDR3. V was pared by 4 bases and J by 2 bases, with 4 bases of the junction left unmatched. The CDR3: CASSPRDRTYEQYF. CDR3 DNA: TGCGCCAGCAGCCCCCGGGACAGGACCTACGAGCAGTACTTC.

This clone has a single count. J is TRBJ2-3 and V is TRBV11-1; 7 nucleotides align to TRBD1. Germline V CDR1 and CDR2: SGHAT, FQDESV (reference sequence). The CDR3 contains 14 residues. The V and J ends lost 4 bases and 6 bases, in that order; junction bases with no gene match: 7. For the CDR3, the DNA is TGTGCCAGCAGCTCGCCGGGACAGTTGGATACGCAGTATTTT. The encoded protein is CASSSPGQLDTQYF. Full variable domain (missing parts from reference TRBV11-1 and TRBJ2-3): EAEVAQSPRYKITEKSQAVAFWCDPISGHATLYWYRQILGQGPELLVQFQDESVVDDSQLPKDRFSAERLKGVDSTLKIQPAELGDSAMYLCASSSPGQLDTQYFGPGTRLTVL.

The chain combines TRBV20-1 with TRBJ2-7, with TRBD1 identical over 9 bases. Germline V gene data show CDR1 as DFQATT and CDR2 as SNEGSKA (reference sequence). The CDR3 runs 10 residues. The CDR3 reads CMDRGYEQYF. The CDR3 nucleotides are TGCATGGACAGGGGCTACGAGCAGTACTTC.

The chain carries TRBV21-1 and TRBJ2-1; TRBD1 is the table's D call, not checked against the DNA. TRBV21-1 is a listed pseudogene. The CDR3 is 19 residues long. The CDR3 region is CASSQEGHRGLSSYNEQFF. CDR3 nucleotide sequence: TGTGCCAGCAGCCAAGAGGGACACAGGGGATTAAGCTCCTACAATGAGCAGTTCTTC.

A single count supports this clone. This chain links TRBV10-2 with TRBJ1-5, with a weak D call TRBD1 (5 bases). This CDR3 comprises 13 residues. V dropped 7 bases and J dropped 11 bases, with 18 bases sitting between them. Germline V gene data show CDR1 as WSHSY and CDR2 as SAAADI. This CDR3 reads CASTDQGLGAQHF. The CDR3, as DNA: TGCGCCAGCACGGACCAGGGACTTGGGGCCCAGCATTTT.

CDR3 amino acids: CASSQGGMNEQFF. DNA of the CDR3: TGTGCCAGCAGCCAGGGGGGGATGAATGAGCAGTTCTTC. The chain recombines TRBV3-1 (or the pseudogene TRBV3-2) with TRBJ2-1, with 7 positions matching TRBD2. The CDR3 is made up of 13 amino acids. J lost 7 bases, V lost 3 bases, and 3 bases had no gene match. Germline CDR1 and CDR2: LGHDT and YNNKEL (reference sequence).

The V call is TRBV19, the J call TRBJ2-7; the D gene is possibly TRBD1 (6 bases). The germline CDR1 and CDR2 sequences are LNHDA and SQIVND (reference sequence). The CDR3 extends over 16 amino acids. The V end was cut by 5 bases, the J end by 2 bases, with 19 bases between. CDR3 loop: CASSPTGTGQTYEQYF. The CDR3 nucleotides are TGTGCCAGTAGTCCGACGGGAACCGGACAGACCTACGAGCAGTACTTC.

The chain is built from TRBV4-1 and TRBJ1-5; the D gene is possibly TRBD1 (5 bases). The CDR3 spans 15 residues. V lost 4 bases to trimming and J lost 3 bases, with 13 bases between them. Germline assignment: CDR1 MGHRA and CDR2 YSYEKL. CDR3 nucleotides: TGCGCCAGCAGCCCGTGGCGGGGGGACAATCAGCCCCAGCATTTT. Translated: CASSPWRGDNQPQHF.

This rearrangement joins TRBV14 to TRBJ2-1; tentative D call: TRBD1 (5 bases). The ends were cut back, 0 bases at V and 9 bases at J, with 9 bases in the middle. The CDR3 extends over 13 amino acids. Per the germline V gene, CDR1 is SGHDN and CDR2 is FVKESK. The CDR3 nucleotides are TGTGCCAGCAGCCAAGAGATGGGGCCTGAGCAGTTCTTC. Translated, it gives CASSQEMGPEQFF. Using reference TRBV14 and TRBJ2-1 for the parts outside the CDR3, the full variable domain is EAGVTQFPSHSVIEKGQTVTLRCDPISGHDNLYWYRRVMGKEIKFLLHFVKESKQDESGMPNNRFLAERTGGTYSTLKVQPAELEDSGVYFCASSQEMGPEQFFGPGTRLTVL.

V is TRBV11-2 and J is TRBJ2-1, with TRBD1 matching over 9 bases. The CDR3 is 13 amino acids. J lost 6 bases, V lost 10 bases, and 7 bases had no gene match. Germline CDR1 reads SGHAT; CDR2 reads FQNNGV. The CDR3 DNA follows: TGTGCCACCCCGACAGGGGGACGCAATGAGCAGTTCTTC. This gives the protein CATPTGGRNEQFF.

This sequence joins TRBV19 and TRBJ1-2; possibly TRBD1 for D (5 bases). The CDR3 loop spans 15 amino acids. The V gene lost 3 bases and the J gene lost 6 bases, with 17 bases spanning the gap. The germline CDR1 and CDR2 sequences are LNHDA and SQIVND (reference sequence). Written as DNA, the CDR3 is TGTGCCAGTAGTATGGAGGCCGAAAGGGGTAATGGCTACACCTTC. This codes for CASSMEAERGNGYTF.

This chain uses TRBV10-3 with TRBJ2-5, with TRBD2 matching 12 bases. The CDR3 contains 15 residues. CDR1 and CDR2 (germline): ENHRY, SYGVKD. Unmatched junction bases numbered 8, after V lost 10 bases and J lost 2 bases. In nucleotides, the CDR3 is TGTGCCACTATGACTAGCGGGGGACGACAAGAGACCCAGTACTTC. It codes for CATMTSGGRQETQYF.

The rearrangement uses TRBV13 and TRBJ1-2; D is perhaps TRBD1 (5 bases). The V and J ends lost 4 bases and 8 bases respectively, with 17 bases between them. Germline V gene data show CDR1 as PRHDT and CDR2 as FYEKMQ (reference sequence). The CDR3 loop spans 14 amino acids. CDR3 in DNA: TGTGCCAGCAGCTCATGGGGCGTTCCGGACGGCTACACCTTC. Translated: CASSSWGVPDGYTF.

The chain is built from TRBV3-1 (or the pseudogene TRBV3-2) and TRBJ1-6; the D is unclear. CDR3 length equals 13 residues. V lost 1 base to trimming and J lost 8 bases, with 6 bases between them. Germline-derived CDR1 and CDR2 are LGHDT and YNNKEL (reference sequence). CDR3 nucleotides: TGTGCCAGCAGCCAAGGTGGCCATTCACCCCTCCACTTT. It is translated as CASSQGGHSPLHF.

In this sample, this clone turned up once. The rearrangement joins TRBV29-1 to TRBJ2-7; D remains ambiguous. The germline V gene has CDR1 SQVTM and CDR2 ANQGSEA. Trimming removed 4 bases from V and 5 bases from J, with 9 bases in between. The CDR3 has 11 residues. CDR3 amino acids: CSVVIPNEQYF. The CDR3 bases are TGCAGCGTTGTAATCCCTAACGAGCAGTACTTC.

The chain has TRBV2 and TRBJ2-1, with unresolved D. This CDR3 contains 13 residues. The germline V and J ends were trimmed by 5 bases and 6 bases, with 11 bases remaining between them. CDR1 is SNHLY, CDR2 FYNNEI, per germline. As DNA, the CDR3 is TGTGCCAGCAGTTGGGGAAGTGGCAATGAGCAGTTCTTC. Encoded protein: CASSWGSGNEQFF.

This chain links TRBV18 with TRBJ2-7; 9 bases are a match to TRBD1. This CDR3 comprises 16 residues. Germline CDR1 reads KGHSH; CDR2 reads LQKENI. V was pared by 2 bases and J by 7 bases, with 12 bases of the junction left unmatched. CDR3 DNA: TGTGCCAGCTCACCATACTTCGGGACAGGGTCGCGGGAGCAGTACTTC. Encoded protein: CASSPYFGTGSREQYF.

The chain is built from TRBV27 and TRBJ2-7, with 7 positions matching TRBD2. CDR3 length: 16 amino acids. Germline loops: CDR1 MNHEY, CDR2 SMNVEV (reference sequence). Trimming cost V 2 bases and J 3 bases; bases outside gene matches: 10. The CDR3 is CASSLSGGEAFYEQYF. The CDR3 DNA reads TGTGCCAGCAGTTTAAGTGGGGGGGAGGCCTTCTACGAGCAGTACTTC.

The chain recombines TRBV11-2 with TRBJ1-1; unclear D gene. The V gene's germline CDR1 is SGHAT and CDR2 FQNNGV. Between the trimmed V and J ends, which lost 4 bases and 3 bases, there was a span of 21 bases. The CDR3 contains 17 residues. In DNA form, the CDR3 reads TGTGCCAGCAGCTATAGAGGTTTCGGTTTGGAGGACACTGAAGCTTTCTTT. Translation: CASSYRGFGLEDTEAFF.

The rearrangement links TRBV5-1 to TRBJ1-4, with TRBD1 as a possible D gene (5 bases). Trimming stripped 2 bases from V and 3 bases from J, with 14 bases between. The length of the CDR3 is 16 residues. From germline, CDR1 is SGHRS and CDR2 YFSETQ. CDR3 in DNA: TGCGCCAGCAGCTTCGGGGGAGAGAGGGCTAATGAAAAACTGTTTTTT. This sequence encodes CASSFGGERANEKLFF.